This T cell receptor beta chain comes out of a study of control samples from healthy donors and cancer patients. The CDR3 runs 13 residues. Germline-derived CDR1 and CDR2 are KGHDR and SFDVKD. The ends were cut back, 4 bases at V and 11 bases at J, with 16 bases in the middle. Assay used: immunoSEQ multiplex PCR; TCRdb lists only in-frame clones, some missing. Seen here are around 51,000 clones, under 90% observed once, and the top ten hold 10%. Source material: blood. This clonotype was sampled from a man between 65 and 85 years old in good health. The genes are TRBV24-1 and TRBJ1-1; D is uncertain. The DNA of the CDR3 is TGTGCCACCAGTGACTCTTCATCTCAAGGCGCTTTCTTT. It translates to CATSDSSSQGAFF.